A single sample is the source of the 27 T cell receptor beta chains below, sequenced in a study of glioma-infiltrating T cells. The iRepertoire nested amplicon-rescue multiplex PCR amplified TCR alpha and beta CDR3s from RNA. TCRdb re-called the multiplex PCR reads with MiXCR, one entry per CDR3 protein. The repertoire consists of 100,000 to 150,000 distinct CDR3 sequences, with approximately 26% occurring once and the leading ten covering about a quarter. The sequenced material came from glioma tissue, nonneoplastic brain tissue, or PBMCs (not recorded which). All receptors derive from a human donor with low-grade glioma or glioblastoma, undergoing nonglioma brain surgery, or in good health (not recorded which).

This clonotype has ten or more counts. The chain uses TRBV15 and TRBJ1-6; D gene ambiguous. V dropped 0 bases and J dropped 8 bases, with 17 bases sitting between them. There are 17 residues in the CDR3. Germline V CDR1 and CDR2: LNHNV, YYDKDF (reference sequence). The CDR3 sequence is CATSRDPLGLSDSPLHF. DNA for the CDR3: TGTGCCACCAGCAGAGATCCATTAGGACTGAGCGATTCACCCCTCCACTTT.

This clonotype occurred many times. The CDR3 nucleotides read TGTGCCAGCGTGGACGGTCTGACTGAAAAACTGTTTTTT. Translated, it gives CASVDGLTEKLFF. The chain joins TRBV6-1 to TRBJ1-4; D is ambiguous. Trimming left V 8 bases short and J 7 bases short, with 14 bases between. The CDR3 runs 13 residues. Germline CDR1 and CDR2: MNHNS and SASEGT.

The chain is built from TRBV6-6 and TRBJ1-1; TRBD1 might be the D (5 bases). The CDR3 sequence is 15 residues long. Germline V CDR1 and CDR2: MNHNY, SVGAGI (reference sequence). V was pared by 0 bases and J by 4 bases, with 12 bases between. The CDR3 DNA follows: TGTGCCAGCAGTTACTCCGGGGGACTGGGCACTGAAGCTTTCTTT. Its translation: CASSYSGGLGTEAFF.

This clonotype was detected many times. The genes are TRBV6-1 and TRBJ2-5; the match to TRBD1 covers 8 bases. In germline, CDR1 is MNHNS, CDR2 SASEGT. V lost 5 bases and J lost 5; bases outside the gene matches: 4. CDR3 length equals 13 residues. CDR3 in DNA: TGTGCCAGCAGTTCCACAGGGGGGGAGACCCAGTACTTC. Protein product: CASSSTGGETQYF.

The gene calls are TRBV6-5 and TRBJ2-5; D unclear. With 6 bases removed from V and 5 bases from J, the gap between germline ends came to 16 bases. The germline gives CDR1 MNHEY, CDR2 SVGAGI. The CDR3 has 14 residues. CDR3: CASSPRALGETQYF. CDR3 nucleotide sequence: TGTGCCAGCAGCCCCCGCGCACTCGGGGAGACCCAGTACTTC.

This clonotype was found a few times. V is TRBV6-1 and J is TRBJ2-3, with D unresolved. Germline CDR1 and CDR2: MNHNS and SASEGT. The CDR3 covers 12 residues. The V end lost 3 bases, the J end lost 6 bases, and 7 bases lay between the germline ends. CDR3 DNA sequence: TGTGCCAGCAGTGACTCGGGCGATACGCAGTATTTT. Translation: CASSDSGDTQYF.

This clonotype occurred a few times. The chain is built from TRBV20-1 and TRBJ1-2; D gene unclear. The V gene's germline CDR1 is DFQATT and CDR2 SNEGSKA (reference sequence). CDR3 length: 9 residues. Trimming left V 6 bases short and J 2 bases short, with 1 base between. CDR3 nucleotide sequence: TGCAGTGCCAACTATGGCTACACCTTC. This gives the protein CSANYGYTF.

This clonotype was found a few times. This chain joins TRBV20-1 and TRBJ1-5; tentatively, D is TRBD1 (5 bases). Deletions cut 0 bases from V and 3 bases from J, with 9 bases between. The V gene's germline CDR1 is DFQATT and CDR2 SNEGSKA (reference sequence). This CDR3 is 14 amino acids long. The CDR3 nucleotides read TGCAGTGCTAGAGATGGGGCCTTCAATCAGCCCCAGCATTTT. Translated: CSARDGAFNQPQHF.

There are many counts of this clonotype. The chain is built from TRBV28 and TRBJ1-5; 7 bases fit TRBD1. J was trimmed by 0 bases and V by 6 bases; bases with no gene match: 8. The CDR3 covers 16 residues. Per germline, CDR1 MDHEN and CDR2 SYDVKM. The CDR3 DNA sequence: TGTGCCAGCAGCATGACAGGGTTTTATAGCAATCAGCCCCAGCATTTT. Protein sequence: CASSMTGFYSNQPQHF.

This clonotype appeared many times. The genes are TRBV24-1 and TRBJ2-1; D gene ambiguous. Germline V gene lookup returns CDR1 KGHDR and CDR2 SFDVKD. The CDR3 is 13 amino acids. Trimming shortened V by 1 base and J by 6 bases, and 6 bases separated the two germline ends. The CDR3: CATSDFPGNEQFF. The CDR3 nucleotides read TGTGCCACCAGTGATTTCCCAGGCAATGAGCAGTTCTTC.

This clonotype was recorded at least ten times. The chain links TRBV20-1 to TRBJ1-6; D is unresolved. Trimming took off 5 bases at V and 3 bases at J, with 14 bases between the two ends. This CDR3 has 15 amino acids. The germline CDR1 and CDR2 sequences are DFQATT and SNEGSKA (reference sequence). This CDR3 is CSAPSGGVYNSPLHF. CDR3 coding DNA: TGCAGTGCTCCATCAGGCGGTGTCTATAATTCACCCCTCCACTTT.

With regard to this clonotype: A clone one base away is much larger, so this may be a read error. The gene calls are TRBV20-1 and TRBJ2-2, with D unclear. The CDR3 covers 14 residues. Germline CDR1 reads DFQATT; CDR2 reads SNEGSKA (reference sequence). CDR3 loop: CSASDGSNIGELFF. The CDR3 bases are TGCAGTGCTAGCGACGGTTCGAACATCGGGGAGCTGTTTTTT.

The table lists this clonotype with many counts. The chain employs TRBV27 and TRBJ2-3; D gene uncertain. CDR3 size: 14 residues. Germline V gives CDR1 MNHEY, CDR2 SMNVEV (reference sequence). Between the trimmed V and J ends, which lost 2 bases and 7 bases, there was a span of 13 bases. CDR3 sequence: CASSLDGPHNTQYF. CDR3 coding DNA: TGTGCCAGCAGTTTAGACGGCCCGCATAATACGCAGTATTTT.

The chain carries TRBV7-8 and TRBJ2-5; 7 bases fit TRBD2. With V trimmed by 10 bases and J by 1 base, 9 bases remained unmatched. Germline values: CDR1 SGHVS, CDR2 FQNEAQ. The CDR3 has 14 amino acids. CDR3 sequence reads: CATRPGEGQETQYF. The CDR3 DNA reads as TGTGCCACCCGACCGGGGGAGGGCCAAGAGACCCAGTACTTC.

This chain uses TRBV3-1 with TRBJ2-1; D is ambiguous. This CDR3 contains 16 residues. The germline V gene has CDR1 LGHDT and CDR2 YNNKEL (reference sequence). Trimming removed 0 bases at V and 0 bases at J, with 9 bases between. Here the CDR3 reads CASSQDVGSSYNEQFF. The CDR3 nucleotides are TGTGCCAGCAGCCAAGACGTGGGCAGCTCCTACAATGAGCAGTTCTTC.

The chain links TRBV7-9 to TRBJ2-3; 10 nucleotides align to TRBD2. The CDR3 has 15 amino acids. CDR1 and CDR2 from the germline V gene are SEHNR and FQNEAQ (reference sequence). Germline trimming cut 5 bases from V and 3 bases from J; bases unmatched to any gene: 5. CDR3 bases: TGTGCCAGCAGCGCAACTAGCGGGGAGACAGATACGCAGTATTTT. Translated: CASSATSGETDTQYF.

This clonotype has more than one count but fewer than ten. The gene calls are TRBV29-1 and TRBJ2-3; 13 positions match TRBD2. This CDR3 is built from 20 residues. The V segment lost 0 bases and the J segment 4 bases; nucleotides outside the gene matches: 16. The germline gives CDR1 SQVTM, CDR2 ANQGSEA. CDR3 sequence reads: CSVEDRAGTSGAVNADTQYF. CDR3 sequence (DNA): TGCAGCGTTGAAGACCGGGCGGGGACTAGCGGGGCAGTGAATGCAGATACGCAGTATTTT.

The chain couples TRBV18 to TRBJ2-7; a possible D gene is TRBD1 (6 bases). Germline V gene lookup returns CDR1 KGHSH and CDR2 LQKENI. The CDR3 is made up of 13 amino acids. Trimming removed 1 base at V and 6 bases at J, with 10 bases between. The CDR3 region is CASSPQDSPEQYV. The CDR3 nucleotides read TGTGCCAGCTCACCACAGGACAGCCCCGAGCAGTACGTC.

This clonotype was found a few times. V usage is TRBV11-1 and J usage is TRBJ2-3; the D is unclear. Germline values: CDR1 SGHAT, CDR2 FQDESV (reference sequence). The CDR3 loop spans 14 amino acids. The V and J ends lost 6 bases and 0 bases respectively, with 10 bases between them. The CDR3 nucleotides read TGTGCCAGCAGGGATGGATCTAGCACAGATACGCAGTATTTT. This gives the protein CASRDGSSTDTQYF.

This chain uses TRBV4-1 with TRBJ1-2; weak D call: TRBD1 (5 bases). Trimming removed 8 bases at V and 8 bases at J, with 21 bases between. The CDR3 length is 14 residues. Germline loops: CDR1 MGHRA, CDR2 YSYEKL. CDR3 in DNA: TGCGCCAGCGTCGAATCCCAGGGAGTCGGGGGCTACACCTTC. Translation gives CASVESQGVGGYTF.

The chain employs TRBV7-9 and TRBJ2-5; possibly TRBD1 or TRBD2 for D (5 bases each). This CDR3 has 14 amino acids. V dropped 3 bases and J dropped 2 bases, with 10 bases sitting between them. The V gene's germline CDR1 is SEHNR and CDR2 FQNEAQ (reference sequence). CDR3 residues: CASSFDWGQETQYF. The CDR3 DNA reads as TGTGCCAGCAGCTTTGACTGGGGGCAAGAGACCCAGTACTTC. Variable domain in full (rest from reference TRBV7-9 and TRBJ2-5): DTGVSQNPRHKITKRGQNVTFRCDPISEHNRLYWYRQTLGQGPEFLTYFQNEAQLEKSRLLSDRFSAERPKGSFSTLEIQRTEQGDSAMYLCASSFDWGQETQYFGPGTRLLVL.

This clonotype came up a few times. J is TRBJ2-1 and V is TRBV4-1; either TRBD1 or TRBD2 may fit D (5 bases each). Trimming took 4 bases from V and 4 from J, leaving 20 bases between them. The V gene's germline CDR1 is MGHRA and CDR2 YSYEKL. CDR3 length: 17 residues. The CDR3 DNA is TGCGCCAGCAGCCCACGAAGAGGGGTAACCAGATACAATGAGCAGTTCTTC. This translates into CASSPRRGVTRYNEQFF.

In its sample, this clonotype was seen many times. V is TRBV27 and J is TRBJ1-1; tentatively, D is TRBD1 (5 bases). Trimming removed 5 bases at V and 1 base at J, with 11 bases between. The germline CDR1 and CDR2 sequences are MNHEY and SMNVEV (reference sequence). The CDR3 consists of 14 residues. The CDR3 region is CASSPWGRNTEAFF. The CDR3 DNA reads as TGTGCCAGCAGTCCATGGGGGAGGAACACTGAAGCTTTCTTT.

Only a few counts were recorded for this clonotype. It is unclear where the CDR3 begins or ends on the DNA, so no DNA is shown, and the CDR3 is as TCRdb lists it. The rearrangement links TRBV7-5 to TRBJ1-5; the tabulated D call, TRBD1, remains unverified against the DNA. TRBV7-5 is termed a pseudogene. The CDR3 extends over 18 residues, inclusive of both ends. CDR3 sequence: CISVSESRGGYSNQPQHF.

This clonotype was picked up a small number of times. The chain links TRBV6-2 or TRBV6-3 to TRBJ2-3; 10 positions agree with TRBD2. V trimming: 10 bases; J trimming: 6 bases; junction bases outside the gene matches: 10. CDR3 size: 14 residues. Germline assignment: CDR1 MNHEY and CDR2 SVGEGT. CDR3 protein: CAMGGTSDSDTQYF. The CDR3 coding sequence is TGTGCCATGGGGGGGACTAGCGATTCTGATACGCAGTATTTT.

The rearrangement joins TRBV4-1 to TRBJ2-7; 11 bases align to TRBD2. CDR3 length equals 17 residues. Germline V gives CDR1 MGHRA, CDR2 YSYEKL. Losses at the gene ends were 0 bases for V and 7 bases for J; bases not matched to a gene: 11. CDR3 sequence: CASSQEPSGGPSNEQYV. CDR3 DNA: TGCGCCAGCAGCCAAGAGCCTAGCGGGGGGCCTTCCAATGAGCAGTACGTC.

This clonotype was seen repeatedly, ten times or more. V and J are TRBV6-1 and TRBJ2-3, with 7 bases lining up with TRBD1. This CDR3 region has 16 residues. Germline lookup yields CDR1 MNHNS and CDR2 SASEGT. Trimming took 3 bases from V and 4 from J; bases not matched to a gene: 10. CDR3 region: CASSDPGQVPADTQYF. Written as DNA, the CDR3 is TGTGCCAGCAGTGACCCAGGACAGGTCCCCGCAGATACGCAGTATTTT.